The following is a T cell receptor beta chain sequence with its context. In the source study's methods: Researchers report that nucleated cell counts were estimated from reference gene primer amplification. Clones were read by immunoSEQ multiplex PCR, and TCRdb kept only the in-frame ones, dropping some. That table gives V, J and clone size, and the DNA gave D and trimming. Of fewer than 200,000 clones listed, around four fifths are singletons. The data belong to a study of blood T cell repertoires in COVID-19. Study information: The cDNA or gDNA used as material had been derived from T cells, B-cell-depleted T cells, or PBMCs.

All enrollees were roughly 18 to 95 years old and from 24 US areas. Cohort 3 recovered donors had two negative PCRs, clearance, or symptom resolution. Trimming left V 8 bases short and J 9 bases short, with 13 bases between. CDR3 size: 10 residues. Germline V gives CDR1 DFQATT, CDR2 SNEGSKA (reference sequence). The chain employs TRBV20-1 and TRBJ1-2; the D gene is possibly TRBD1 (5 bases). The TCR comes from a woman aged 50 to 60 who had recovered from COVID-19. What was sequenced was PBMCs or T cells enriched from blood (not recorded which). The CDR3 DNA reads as TGCAGTACCCCAGACAGCCGCTACACCTTC. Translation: CSTPDSRYTF.